This T cell receptor (beta chain) was identified in a study of T cells in Graves' hyperthyroidism and ophthalmopathy. Isolation of PBMCs was performed on about 10 ml fresh peripheral blood. Findings of the study overall: Separation of ophthalmopathy from stable hyperthyroidism was achieved by a 13 V-J model.

This clonotype was observed a few times. The antigen is unknown. V lost 5 bases to trimming and J lost 2 bases; unmatched junction nucleotides: 7. The CDR3 contains 16 residues. The germline V gene has CDR1 KGHSH and CDR2 LQKENI. Amplification of TCR beta CDR3 regions was performed using RNA transcripts as template. The HTBI primer set served for first-round RT-PCR of the TCR CDR3. Via MiXCR, TCRdb re-called the multiplex PCR reads, giving one row per CDR3 protein. In the table there are approximately 370,000 distinct CDR3 sequences, about a sixth of which are singletons. The sequence derives from a woman in her 30s with Graves' hyperthyroidism that later progressed to Graves' ophthalmopathy. This chain connects TRBV18 to TRBJ2-5, with 11 positions matching TRBD2. The sequenced sample was blood. CDR3 sequence: CASSSLLAGEQETQYF. The CDR3 DNA sequence: TGTGCCAGCTCATCATTACTAGCGGGGGAGCAAGAGACCCAGTACTTC.